Sequencing of this TCR beta chain was carried out in a study of CD4 T cells in relation to SARS-CoV-2 and coronaviruses. CD4+ T cells from unexposed donors were obtained before the COVID-19 pandemic (2011-2018). Sequenced by immunoSEQ multiplex PCR; TCRdb stores in-frame clones only, minus some. The sample holds about 70,000 clones, more than 75% seen once. The sequenced sample was memory CD4+ T cells from PBMCs. The receptor was derived from a human donor in good health.

In DNA, the CDR3 is TGTGCCAGCAGCCGGGGACAGATGAACACTGAAGCTTTCTTT. It yields the protein CASSRGQMNTEAFF. V gene TRBV3-1 (or the pseudogene TRBV3-2) combines with J gene TRBJ1-1; TRBD1 agrees at 7 bases. After removal of 4 bases from V and 0 bases from J, the junction contained 2 bases not matched to a gene. Germline-derived CDR1 and CDR2 are LGHDT and YNNKEL (reference sequence). The CDR3 contains 14 residues.